Following are 8 T cell receptor beta chains from one sample sequenced in a study of CD4+ T cells in melanoma. This table comes from immunoSEQ multiplex PCR, and its TCRdb copy is limited to in-frame clones, with some not included. The data contain 140,000 or so clones, 92% of them seen just once; the ten biggest clones take up approximately 1.4%. The source of these receptors is a human donor with melanoma.

To note about this clone: The junction and the germline gene differ at one end; a read error may be behind it. The V call is TRBV7-2, the J call TRBJ1-5; the D is unclear. Germline V gives CDR1 SGHTA, CDR2 FQGNSA. The CDR3 runs to 16 residues. As DNA, the CDR3 is TGTGCCAGCAGCCTAGCGTGGAAGGCGGGCGATCAGCCCCAGCATTTT. Its translation is CASSLAWKAGDQPQHF.

The V and J genes are TRBV6-5 and TRBJ1-6; tentatively, D is TRBD1 (6 bases). Between the trimmed V and J ends, which lost 2 bases and 3 bases, there was a span of 11 bases. The length of the CDR3 is 16 residues. From germline, CDR1 is MNHEY and CDR2 SVGAGI. The chain's CDR3 is CASSYNRVVYNSPLHF. Written as DNA, the CDR3 is TGTGCCAGCAGTTACAACAGGGTAGTCTATAATTCACCCCTCCACTTT.

The chain couples TRBV6-5 to TRBJ2-7, with no clear D. The V and J ends lost 5 bases and 0 bases respectively, with 11 bases between them. This CDR3 is built from 14 residues. Per the germline V gene, CDR1 is MNHEY and CDR2 is SVGAGI. The CDR3 is CASSPDSSSYEQYF. The CDR3 region has the DNA TGTGCCAGCAGTCCTGACTCTAGCTCCTACGAGCAGTACTTC.

The chain uses TRBV5-1 and TRBJ1-6; 7 positions match TRBD1. Trimming removed 4 bases from V and 8 bases from J; junction bases left unmatched: 18. The length of the CDR3 is 18 residues. Germline assignment: CDR1 SGHRS and CDR2 YFSETQ. The CDR3 loop reads CASSPGGTVPGRDSPLHF. In DNA, the CDR3 is TGCGCCAGCAGCCCGGGGGGGACAGTTCCAGGAAGGGATTCACCCCTCCACTTT.

The chain is built from TRBV6-5 and TRBJ1-1; tentatively, D is TRBD1 (5 bases). The germline V gene has CDR1 MNHEY and CDR2 SVGAGI. This CDR3 region has 15 residues. V was trimmed by 4 bases and J by 3 bases, leaving 15 bases between them. The CDR3 here is CASSWGSQGDTEAFF. The CDR3 DNA is TGTGCCAGCAGTTGGGGAAGTCAGGGCGACACTGAAGCTTTCTTT.

The chain combines TRBV11-2 with TRBJ1-3; TRBD1 aligns across 9 bases. Trimming took 4 bases from V and 2 from J; bases not matched to a gene: 3. The CDR3 runs to 15 residues. Germline CDR1 and CDR2: SGHAT and FQNNGV. The DNA for the CDR3 is TGTGCCAGCAGCTCGTGGACAGGGGCTGGAAACACCATATATTTT. This translates into CASSSWTGAGNTIYF.

The rearrangement joins TRBV2 to TRBJ2-5, with 15 nucleotides matching TRBD2. Trimming removed 6 bases from V and 2 bases from J; junction bases left unmatched: 1. The CDR3 loop spans 15 amino acids. Germline assignment: CDR1 SNHLY and CDR2 FYNNEI. The CDR3 here is CASRGTSGGQETQYF. The CDR3, as DNA: TGTGCCAGCAGGGGGACTAGCGGGGGGCAAGAGACCCAGTACTTC. The full variable domain, in which reference TRBV2 and TRBJ2-5 provide the parts outside the CDR3, is EPEVTQTPSHQVTQMGQEVILRCVPISNHLYFYWYRQILGQKVEFLVSFYNNEISEKSEIFDDQFSVERPDGSNFTLKIRSTKLEDSAMYFCASRGTSGGQETQYFGPGTRLLVL.

This clone came up once. CDR3 protein: CASSLTGFDTIYF. In DNA, the CDR3 is TGTGCCAGCAGCCTTACAGGGTTCGACACCATATATTTT. This chain joins TRBV6-5 and TRBJ1-3, with D possibly being TRBD1 (6 bases). With 6 bases removed from V and 8 bases from J, the gap between germline ends came to 14 bases. The CDR3 sequence is 13 residues long. The germline CDR1 and CDR2 sequences are MNHEY and SVGAGI.